This T cell receptor beta chain emerged from a study of T cell responses to AZD1222 COVID-19 vaccine. As to this clone: Antigen: not known.

Assay: immunoSEQ multiplex PCR; the TCRdb copy retains only in-frame clones and omits some. This sample yields over 140,000 clones, of which roughly 92% are seen a single time; about 5% belongs to the top ten. Study results and caveats: Only six or seven AZD1222 recipients were seropositive at baseline. With dominance at 160-218 and 743-854, vaccine-associated CD4 TCRs spanned spike.

V lost 5 bases and J 0 bases, leaving 11 bases between the germline ends. The CDR3 runs 15 residues. CDR1 is LNHDA and CDR2 is SQIVND in the germline V gene (reference sequence). This chain uses TRBV19 with TRBJ2-1; D gene ambiguous. Sequencing was performed on peripheral blood, taken on day 0 of AZD1222 vaccination. This sequence was found in an adult in good health. CDR3 sequence (DNA): TGTGCCAGTAGTCCGTCCAGGACCTCCTACAATGAGCAGTTCTTC. Residues: CASSPSRTSYNEQFF.